A selection of T cell receptor beta chains follows, all from one sample in a study of blood T cells in healthy people across ages. TCRdb reanalysed the 5' RACE reads using MiXCR and keeps one entry per CDR3 protein. The sample has under 1 million distinct CDR3 sequences, roughly 44% seen once. Material: blood. These receptors came from a man between 60 and 70 years old in good health. Each CDR3 is given with its conserved first and last residue. A D gene is named only where the DNA matches it firmly. Where a row states a size, it is once, few, many or the class of an expanded clone; other rows omit it.

D gene	V gene	clone size	J gene	CDR3 DNA	CDR3 protein
TRBD1	TRBV7-9	-	TRBJ2-7	TGTGCCAGCAGCTCGTCCCCTGGGTTGAACAGGGGGCTTTTGTACGAGCAGTACTTC	CASSSSPGLNRGLLYEQYF
TRBD2	TRBV28	-	TRBJ2-1	TGTGCCAGCAGAACCGGGGGACTAGCGGGGGGGAGCTCCTACAATGAGCAGTTCTTC	CASRTGGLAGGSSYNEQFF
TRBD1	TRBV12-3/TRBV12-4	-	TRBJ1-1	TGTGCCAGCAGTTCCCTGACAGGGTCGGGTGAAGCTTTCTTT	CASSSLTGSGEAFF
-	TRBV5-1	few	TRBJ2-7	TGCGCCAGCAGCCCCGAGAACGGCGGATCCTACGAGCAGTACTTC	CASSPENGGSYEQYF
TRBD1	TRBV27	few	TRBJ1-5	TGTGCCAGCAGTTTATATCCCCCTCGACAGGGGAATCGCAATCAGCCCCAGCATTTT	CASSLYPPRQGNRNQPQHF
-	TRBV20-1	few	TRBJ1-5	TGCAGTGCTAGAAGGACCAATCAGCCCCAGCATTTT	CSARRTNQPQHF
TRBD1	TRBV6-5	few	TRBJ2-7	TGTGCCAGCGGGAGACAGGGGGGGGGCGAGCAGTACTTC	CASGRQGGGEQYF
-	TRBV4-3	-	TRBJ1-1	TGCGCCAGCAGCCGCTCGTTAGGAGGGACTGAAGCTTTCTTT	CASSRSLGGTEAFF
TRBD2	TRBV2	few	TRBJ2-3	TGTGCCAGCATCGCTGCGGGGGGGCGGACAGATACGCAGTATTTT	CASIAAGGRTDTQYF
-	TRBV6-5	-	TRBJ2-5	TGTGCCAGCAGTTACGGACTGACGGAGACCCAGTACTTC	CASSYGLTETQYF
-	TRBV6-1	-	TRBJ2-4	TGTGCCAGCAGTGAAGCGCAACTTCCTAGGAAGCAGTACTTC	CASSEAQLPRKQYF
-	TRBV2	-	TRBJ1-1	TGTGCCAGCAGGGAACCCAGGGAGATGAACACTGAAGCTTTCTTT	CASREPREMNTEAFF
-	TRBV6-2/TRBV6-3	few	TRBJ1-2	TGTGCCAGCACCCTTGATGTGGTCGGCTATGGCTACACCTTC	CASTLDVVGYGYTF
-	TRBV29-1	few	TRBJ1-1	TGCAGCGTAGGGAACACTGAAGCTTTCTTT	CSVGNTEAFF
-	TRBV6-1	-	TRBJ2-7	TGTGCCAGCGGTTTTGCGACCTACGAGCAGTACTTC	CASGFATYEQYF
TRBD1	TRBV6-6	few	TRBJ2-5	TGTGCCAGCAGTTCCGGGGACAGGGGGCGTAGAGAGACCCAGTACTTC	CASSSGDRGRRETQYF
TRBD2	TRBV7-2	-	TRBJ2-1	TGTGCCAGCAGCGGGAGGACTAGCGGGGGGTCCGGCTCCTACAATGAGCAGTTCTTC	CASSGRTSGGSGSYNEQFF
-	TRBV10-3	few	TRBJ2-1	TGTGCCACGGGGGTCGAAAATGAGCAGTTCTTC	CATGVENEQFF
-	TRBV29-1	-	TRBJ1-3	TGCAGCGCGAAGACTGGAAACACCATATATTTT	CSAKTGNTIYF
-	TRBV20-1	-	TRBJ2-7	TGCAGTGCTCCGGACCAGTCCTACGAGCAGTACTTC	CSAPDQSYEQYF
-	TRBV5-1	-	TRBJ1-2	TGCGCCAGCAGCTTGATTGGACAGAACTATGGCTACACCTTC	CASSLIGQNYGYTF
TRBD1	TRBV25-1	-	TRBJ2-3	TGTGCCAGCAGTGAATTACAGGGGGCTCAGTCAGATACGCAGTATTTT	CASSELQGAQSDTQYF
-	TRBV6-6	-	TRBJ1-6	TGTGCCGCCCGGACAGCTAATAATTCACCCCTCCACTTT	CAARTANNSPLHF
-	TRBV20-1	-	TRBJ2-7	TGCAGTGCTAGGCGGACTATTAACTCCTACGAGCAGTACTTC	CSARRTINSYEQYF
-	TRBV18	few	TRBJ2-5	TGTGCCAGCTCACCACCGCCCACCCAAGAGACCCAGTACTTC	CASSPPPTQETQYF
TRBD2	TRBV27	few	TRBJ2-3	TGTGCCAGCAGTTTGCGGACTAGCGGGGTGAGCACAGATACGCAGTATTTT	CASSLRTSGVSTDTQYF
-	TRBV6-1	-	TRBJ1-6	TGTGCCAGCAAGGAAACATTGGCGGCACCCCTCCACTTT	CASKETLAAPLHF
TRBD1	TRBV12-3/TRBV12-4	-	TRBJ1-4	TGTGCCAGCACCCCGGACCTGACAGGGTCTAGTGAAAAACTGTTTTTT	CASTPDLTGSSEKLFF
-	TRBV24-1	many	TRBJ2-7	TGTGCCACCAGTGATCGGCTTGGCGAGCAGTACTTC	CATSDRLGEQYF
-	TRBV18	few	TRBJ2-3	TGTGCCAGCTCACCAGGGATTACTAGCACAGATACGCAGTATTTT	CASSPGITSTDTQYF
-	TRBV12-3/TRBV12-4	-	TRBJ2-7	TGTGCCAGCAGGGGGGACGTAGACGAGCAGTACTTC	CASRGDVDEQYF
TRBD1	TRBV10-3	-	TRBJ2-3	TGTGCCATCAGTACCCGACAGGGTAGCGCAGATACGCAGTATTTT	CAISTRQGSADTQYF
-	TRBV4-3	few	TRBJ1-3	TGCGCCAGCAGCCAAGATCAGGGATCGGGAAACACCATATATTTT	CASSQDQGSGNTIYF
-	TRBV7-2	few	TRBJ2-5	TGTGCCAGCAGCTTAGACCGGGGCACAGAGACCCAGTACTTC	CASSLDRGTETQYF
TRBD1	TRBV2	-	TRBJ1-2	TGTGCCAGCAATCGGGGACAGGGAAACTATGGCTACACCTTC	CASNRGQGNYGYTF
-	TRBV5-4	-	TRBJ2-2	TGTGCCAGCAGCTTGGAAAGTGGCGTTCATGGCGGGGAGCTGTTTTTT	CASSLESGVHGGELFF
TRBD1	TRBV5-1	once	TRBJ2-7	TGCGCCAGCAGCGGCCAGGGGGCAGGGGCCTACGAGCAGTACTTC	CASSGQGAGAYEQYF
TRBD1	TRBV25-1	few	TRBJ2-3	TGTGCCAGCAGTGACCGGGACAGGGGTATCGGTGCGCAGTATTTT	CASSDRDRGIGAQYF
TRBD1	TRBV7-9	-	TRBJ2-6	TGTGCCAGCACCCTATACCTACAGGGGGCCCCCTCCTCTGGGGCCAACGTCCTGACTTTC	CASTLYLQGAPSSGANVLTF
-	TRBV12-3/TRBV12-4	-	TRBJ2-5	TGTGCCAGCAGGGAACAGGGAATAGGGGAAGAGACCCAGTACTTC	CASREQGIGEETQYF
-	TRBV7-2	few	TRBJ2-1	TGTGCCAGCAGCTTAGATCAGGGAATCTACAATGAGCAGTTCTTC	CASSLDQGIYNEQFF
-	TRBV6-2/TRBV6-3	-	TRBJ2-3	TGTGCCAGCAGTTATGGTACTCGGCGCACAGATACGCAGTATTTT	CASSYGTRRTDTQYF
TRBD2	TRBV5-1	few	TRBJ2-7	TGCGCCAGCAGCTTGACGGGGGGGCTAAGCTCCTACGAGCAGTACTTC	CASSLTGGLSSYEQYF
-	TRBV20-1	-	TRBJ2-5	TGCAGTGCTAAATCTCTCGACGGATTACAAGAGACCCAGTACTTT	CSAKSLDGLQETQYF
TRBD1	TRBV5-1	few	TRBJ1-2	TGCGCCAGCTCGCGGACAGGGATCGATGGCTACACCTTC	CASSRTGIDGYTF
TRBD1	TRBV6-6	-	TRBJ1-2	TGTGCCAGCAGATCCCCGGACAGGGGTTATGGCTACACCTTC	CASRSPDRGYGYTF
TRBD2	TRBV10-3	-	TRBJ2-5	TGTGCCATCAACCCTAGCGGGGGTTCGAAGATGGAGACCCAGTACTTC	CAINPSGGSKMETQYF
-	TRBV20-1	few	TRBJ1-4	TGCAGTGCTAGAGGCCCGATAAATGAAAAACTGTTTTTT	CSARGPINEKLFF
-	TRBV11-2	-	TRBJ2-1	TGTGCCAGCGGGGGGTGGCAGGGTGTGGCCAATGAGCAGTTCTTC	CASGGWQGVANEQFF
-	TRBV5-5	-	TRBJ2-6	TGTGCCAGCAGCTTTATGGGTGTCTCTGGGGCCAACGTCCTGACTTTC	CASSFMGVSGANVLTF
-	TRBV6-6	-	TRBJ1-1	TGTGCCAGCAGTTACGCCCTGGACAGAATGAACACTGAAGCTTTCTTT	CASSYALDRMNTEAFF
-	TRBV20-1	-	TRBJ2-7	TGCAGTGCCTCTACGGGGAACTACAATGAGCGGGAGCAGTACTTC	CSASTGNYNEREQYF